This entry concerns a single TCR beta chain. Its antigen remains unidentified. Among the 110 or so subjects of the validation cohort, separate from the roughly 650-subject first cohort, were the donors. Germline-derived CDR1 and CDR2 are SGHNT and YYREEE (reference sequence). V gave up 4 bases and J gave up 1 base, with 12 bases separating them. CDR3 size: 15 residues. The sample is drawn from a study of cytomegalovirus exposure and HLA in healthy donors. Findings and limits, study-wide: It was found in a later analysis that first-cohort TCR clusters tended to co-occur in the 130 or so validation repertoires. Rarity marked most TCR sequences, yet some public TCRs occurred in many donors. Cytomegalovirus association was assigned to approximately 160 TCR beta chains.

TCRdb's copy holds only in-frame clones and misses some; the assay was immunoSEQ multiplex PCR. The table has some 240,000 clones, around 85% seen once. This clonotype was obtained from a woman in her 30s in good health and CMV-seropositive. The sequenced sample consisted of PBMCs. The chain carries TRBV5-4 and TRBJ2-1; maybe TRBD2 (6 bases). The CDR3 loop reads CASSRSGGSYNEQFF. CDR3 coding DNA: TGTGCCAGCAGCCGTAGCGGCGGGTCCTACAATGAGCAGTTCTTC.